Listed here are 24 T cell receptor beta chains from one sample, sequenced in a study of blood T cell repertoires in COVID-19. Profiled with immunoSEQ multiplex PCR; TCRdb holds only in-frame clones, not every one. The repertoire includes about 200,000 clones, approximately 86% of them detected once, and 3% to 3.5% sits in the top ten. The sequenced material came from peripheral blood. Every receptor here comes from a man aged 60 to 69 with acute or convalescent COVID-19.

CDR3 protein: CASHSSYNSPLHF. The CDR3 coding sequence is TGTGCCTCACACAGCTCCTATAATTCACCCCTCCACTTT. The rearrangement uses TRBV6-5 and TRBJ1-6; unclear D gene. The CDR3 is 13 residues long. Germline values: CDR1 MNHEY, CDR2 SVGAGI. Deletions cut 11 bases from V and 0 bases from J, with 8 bases between.

V and J are TRBV6-6 and TRBJ2-7; D call uncertain. Germline V gives CDR1 MNHNY, CDR2 SVGAGI (reference sequence). This CDR3 spans 13 amino acids. V dropped 0 bases and J dropped 2 bases, with 5 bases sitting between them. CDR3 in amino acids: CASSYSPAYEQYF. In nucleotides, the CDR3 is TGTGCCAGCAGTTACTCCCCGGCCTACGAGCAGTACTTC.

This chain joins TRBV5-4 and TRBJ1-2; D uncertain. The CDR3 has 13 amino acids. Looked up from germline, CDR1 is SGHNT and CDR2 is YYREEE (reference sequence). The V and J ends lost 1 base and 5 bases respectively, with 9 bases between them. The DNA for the CDR3 is TGTGCCAGCAGCTTGTCTGCGGGATATGGCTACACCTTC. This codes for CASSLSAGYGYTF.

This clone was seen only once. V is TRBV7-2 and J is TRBJ1-5, with D maybe TRBD1 (6 bases). V gave up 2 bases and J gave up 5 bases, with 10 bases separating them. The germline CDR1 and CDR2 sequences are SGHTA and FQGNSA. There are 14 residues in the CDR3. The CDR3 sequence is CASSLNPGDQPQHF. The CDR3, as DNA: TGTGCCAGCAGCTTAAATCCAGGGGATCAGCCCCAGCATTTT.

This chain links TRBV9 with TRBJ2-2; D is undetermined. The CDR3 extends over 12 amino acids. Germline-derived CDR1 and CDR2 are SGDLS and YYNGEE. The V and J ends lost 4 bases and 5 bases respectively, with 6 bases between them. The chain's CDR3 is CASSRGTGELFF. The CDR3 nucleotides read TGTGCCAGCAGCCGAGGTACCGGGGAGCTGTTTTTT.

The chain carries TRBV2 and TRBJ2-7; a weak D match, TRBD2 (7 bases). The CDR3 length is 15 residues. V was clipped by 11 bases and J by 1 base, with 21 bases between them. Germline values: CDR1 SNHLY, CDR2 FYNNEI. The CDR3 DNA reads TGTGCCGGCGGGTCAGGGGAGGGGAGATCCTACGAGCAGTACTTC. It is translated as CAGGSGEGRSYEQYF.

The chain is built from TRBV3-1 (or the pseudogene TRBV3-2) and TRBJ1-2; no reliable D call. CDR1 and CDR2 from the germline V gene are LGHDT and YNNKEL (reference sequence). The CDR3 consists of 12 residues. V gave up 0 bases and J gave up 10 bases, with 9 bases separating them. DNA of the CDR3: TGTGCCAGCAGCCAAGATCGGTCCTACTACACCTTC. Translated: CASSQDRSYYTF.

Comments on this clone: This sample includes further DNA sequences coding for the same CDR3. The chain joins TRBV28 to TRBJ1-1; TRBD1 agrees at 8 bases. The V gene's germline CDR1 is MDHEN and CDR2 SYDVKM. With V trimmed by 5 bases and J by 5 bases, 1 base remained unmatched. This CDR3 comprises 12 residues. DNA for the CDR3: TGTGCCAGCAGTACAGGGGGGACTGAAGCTTTCTTT. This codes for CASSTGGTEAFF.

This clone occurred once. The chain links TRBV7-2 to TRBJ2-1; TRBD2 aligns across 14 bases. The germline gives CDR1 SGHTA, CDR2 FQGNSA. This CDR3 has 17 residues. After removal of 4 bases from V and 5 bases from J, the junction contained 7 bases not matched to a gene. The CDR3 here is CASSSPGLAGAHNEQFF. CDR3 nucleotides: TGTGCCAGCAGCTCTCCGGGACTAGCGGGGGCGCACAATGAGCAGTTCTTC.

The rearrangement joins TRBV11-2 to TRBJ2-5; 7 positions agree with TRBD2. The CDR3 sequence is 15 residues long. The trim removed 5 bases at V and 1 base at J, leaving 7 bases unmatched. CDR1 and CDR2 from the germline V gene are SGHAT and FQNNGV. The CDR3 DNA follows: TGTGCCAGCAGCCCCATCACGGGAGGCCAAGAGACCCAGTACTTC. Its translation: CASSPITGGQETQYF.

The CDR3 DNA reads as TGTGCCAGCAGTGACAGGGGGCAGGGTGAGCAGTTCTTC. This codes for CASSDRGQGEQFF. The J gene is TRBJ2-1, the V gene TRBV9; 10 bases align to TRBD1. The CDR3 runs 13 residues. Germline V gives CDR1 SGDLS, CDR2 YYNGEE. J lost 9 bases, V lost 5 bases, and 5 bases had no gene match.

The chain employs TRBV4-2 and TRBJ2-7; 13 bases map to TRBD2. Germline V gives CDR1 LGHNA, CDR2 YNFKEQ. With V trimmed by 0 bases and J by 0 bases, 5 bases remained unmatched. The length of the CDR3 is 18 residues. The chain's CDR3 is CASSQDLGTSGASYEQYF. CDR3 nucleotides: TGTGCCAGCAGCCAAGACCTTGGGACTAGCGGGGCCTCCTACGAGCAGTACTTC.

The rearrangement joins TRBV7-2 to TRBJ2-7, with D perhaps TRBD1 (5 bases). Germline-derived CDR1 and CDR2 are SGHTA and FQGNSA. V was clipped by 8 bases and J by 5 bases, with 19 bases between them. CDR3 length: 14 amino acids. The CDR3 sequence is CASSTLGVRDEQYF. CDR3 DNA: TGTGCCAGCTCAACGCTAGGAGTCAGGGACGAGCAGTACTTC.

The CDR3 region is CASSPHPGQGVNYEQYF. The CDR3 bases are TGTGCCAGCAGCCCTCACCCAGGACAGGGGGTCAATTACGAGCAGTACTTC. This sequence joins TRBV5-5 and TRBJ2-7; TRBD1 matches at 10 bases. CDR3 length equals 17 residues. J lost 4 bases, V lost 4 bases, and 14 bases had no gene match. The germline V gene has CDR1 SGHKS and CDR2 YYEKEE (reference sequence). Using reference TRBV5-5 and TRBJ2-7 for the parts outside the CDR3, the full variable domain is DAGVTQSPTHLIKTRGQQVTLRCSPISGHKSVSWYQQVLGQGPQFIFQYYEKEERGRGNFPDRFSARQFPNYSSELNVNALLLGDSALYLCASSPHPGQGVNYEQYFGPGTRLTVT.

The V gene is TRBV3-1 (or the pseudogene TRBV3-2), the J gene TRBJ1-5, with D unclear. The CDR3 contains 13 residues. CDR1 and CDR2 from the germline V gene are LGHDT and YNNKEL (reference sequence). Between the trimmed V and J ends, which lost 4 bases and 4 bases, there was a span of 8 bases. In DNA, the CDR3 is TGTGCCAGCAGCCCTACCTCGAATCAGCCCCAGCATTTT. Protein: CASSPTSNQPQHF.

The J gene is TRBJ2-7, the V gene TRBV5-4, with 7 bases fitting TRBD1. The CDR3 is 14 amino acids. Germline V CDR1 and CDR2: SGHNT, YYREEE (reference sequence). V shed 5 bases, J shed 3 bases, and the junction held 8 bases outside the gene matches. CDR3 region: CASSYPGQNYEQYF. The CDR3, as DNA: TGTGCCAGCAGTTATCCGGGACAGAACTACGAGCAGTACTTC. The full variable domain, its missing parts supplied by reference TRBV5-4 and TRBJ2-7, is ETGVTQSPTHLIKTRGQQVTLRCSSQSGHNTVSWYQQALGQGPQFIFQYYREEENGRGNFPPRFSGLQFPNYSSELNVNALELDDSALYLCASSYPGQNYEQYFGPGTRLTVT.

The J gene is TRBJ2-2, the V gene TRBV7-6; D is perhaps TRBD2 (5 bases). The V end was cut by 6 bases, the J end by 4 bases, with 15 bases between. The CDR3 totals 15 residues. Germline V gene data show CDR1 as SGHVS and CDR2 as FNYEAQ. Here the CDR3 reads CASRIEGTGTGELFF. The CDR3 bases are TGTGCCAGCAGGATAGAGGGCACCGGCACCGGGGAGCTGTTTTTT.

V is TRBV19 and J is TRBJ1-2, with D unresolved. This CDR3 comprises 13 residues. Trimming cost V 3 bases and J 4 bases, with 9 bases left between them. The V gene's germline CDR1 is LNHDA and CDR2 SQIVND (reference sequence). CDR3 residues: CASSMRAVYGYTF. The CDR3 DNA follows: TGTGCCAGTAGTATGAGGGCGGTCTATGGCTACACCTTC.

The CDR3 is CASSRDRVGYGYTF. CDR3 DNA sequence: TGTGCCAGCAGCCGCGACAGGGTTGGCTATGGCTACACCTTC. The rearrangement joins TRBV7-8 to TRBJ1-2; TRBD1 agrees at 7 bases. Germline CDR1 SGHVS, CDR2 FQNEAQ. The trim removed 5 bases at V and 4 bases at J, leaving 7 bases unmatched. The CDR3 spans 14 residues. Using reference TRBV7-8 and TRBJ1-2 for the parts outside the CDR3, the full variable domain is GAGVSQSPRYKVAKRGQDVALRCDPISGHVSLFWYQQALGQGPEFLTYFQNEAQLDKSGLPSDRFFAERPEGSVSTLKIQRTQQEDSAVYLCASSRDRVGYGYTFGSGTRLTVV.

The J gene is TRBJ2-3, the V gene TRBV13; D is unclear. Germline lookup yields CDR1 PRHDT and CDR2 FYEKMQ (reference sequence). V was clipped by 3 bases and J by 1 base, with 11 bases between them. The CDR3 has 15 amino acids. CDR3: CASSLTGSGTDTQYF. The CDR3 DNA reads as TGTGCCAGCAGCTTGACCGGGTCGGGCACAGATACGCAGTATTTT.

The chain recombines TRBV29-1 with TRBJ1-2, with D uncertain. V was pared by 6 bases and J by 0 bases, with 14 bases between. CDR3 length: 14 amino acids. Germline V gene data show CDR1 as SQVTM and CDR2 as ANQGSEA. The CDR3: CSVRMEGANYGYTF. CDR3 nucleotides: TGCAGCGTAAGAATGGAGGGAGCTAACTATGGCTACACCTTC.

The chain employs TRBV7-2 and TRBJ2-5; 7 nucleotides agree with TRBD2. CDR1 SGHTA and CDR2 FQGNSA come from the germline V gene. The length of the CDR3 is 16 residues. After removal of 1 base from V and 5 bases from J, the junction contained 10 bases not matched to a gene. The CDR3, as DNA: TGTGCCAGCAGCTTAGTGGGACTAACCCCGGGGGAGACCCAGTACTTC. Amino acids: CASSLVGLTPGETQYF.

The chain uses TRBV6-2 or TRBV6-3 and TRBJ1-1; D gene unclear. Germline lookup yields CDR1 MNHEY and CDR2 SVGEGT. V dropped 2 bases and J dropped 4 bases, with 14 bases sitting between them. This CDR3 has 15 amino acids. CDR3 loop: CASSYGPTRSTEAFF. The CDR3 DNA follows: TGTGCCAGCAGTTACGGGCCTACTAGGAGCACTGAAGCTTTCTTT.

This clone was counted only a few times. The V and J genes are TRBV14 and TRBJ1-1; D might be TRBD1 (5 bases). This CDR3 is built from 11 residues. The ends were cut back, 3 bases at V and 11 bases at J, with 10 bases in the middle. The germline gives CDR1 SGHDN, CDR2 FVKESK. This CDR3 is CASSQAGNAFF. CDR3 nucleotide sequence: TGTGCCAGCAGCCAGGCAGGGAATGCTTTCTTT. Variable domain in full (rest from reference TRBV14 and TRBJ1-1): EAGVTQFPSHSVIEKGQTVTLRCDPISGHDNLYWYRRVMGKEIKFLLHFVKESKQDESGMPNNRFLAERTGGTYSTLKVQPAELEDSGVYFCASSQAGNAFFGQGTRLTVV.